Listed below are T cell receptor beta chains from one sample, sequenced in a study of T cells in localized non-small cell lung cancer. Some clones are missing from TCRdb's copy, which holds only in-frame ones; the method was immunoSEQ multiplex PCR. The data show about 35,000 clones, with approximately 90% seen just once and approximately 12% held by the top ten. Material: peripheral blood mononuclear cells, obtained before any cancer treatment. All receptors derive from an older female donor with stage II lung adenocarcinoma. Both conserved end residues are part of each CDR3. Fields, in order: J gene, V gene, clone size, D gene, CDR3 protein. D genes are given only for firm matches. Only some rows state a clone size, as once, few, many or a class for expanded clones.

j_call: TRBJ2-7; v_call: TRBV18; clone_size: NA; d_call: TRBD1; cdr3_aa: CASSPDRDGYEQYF
j_call: TRBJ1-4; v_call: TRBV7-2; clone_size: once; d_call: TRBD1; cdr3_aa: CASSLDRYNEKLFF
j_call: TRBJ2-4; v_call: TRBV4-3; clone_size: NA; d_call: NA; cdr3_aa: CASSQDLTSGIQYF
j_call: TRBJ2-2; v_call: TRBV28; clone_size: once; d_call: NA; cdr3_aa: CASSLGGGARTGELFF
j_call: TRBJ2-2; v_call: TRBV7-3; clone_size: NA; d_call: NA; cdr3_aa: CASSSGITGELFF
j_call: TRBJ1-1; v_call: TRBV28; clone_size: NA; d_call: NA; cdr3_aa: CASSLTGRGTPEAFF
j_call: TRBJ1-6; v_call: TRBV27; clone_size: NA; d_call: TRBD1; cdr3_aa: CASSTTGVRDHSPLHF
j_call: TRBJ1-4; v_call: TRBV10-3; clone_size: NA; d_call: NA; cdr3_aa: CATQSRTATNEKLFF
j_call: TRBJ1-1; v_call: TRBV27; clone_size: NA; d_call: NA; cdr3_aa: CASSPRSLFVPQDTEAFF
j_call: TRBJ2-3; v_call: TRBV27; clone_size: once; d_call: TRBD2; cdr3_aa: CASSWGTSGTQTDTQYF
j_call: TRBJ1-6; v_call: TRBV4-3; clone_size: NA; d_call: NA; cdr3_aa: CASSPTGTVGSPLHF
j_call: TRBJ1-3; v_call: TRBV27; clone_size: NA; d_call: NA; cdr3_aa: CASSFTKGNTIYF
j_call: TRBJ2-6; v_call: TRBV4-3; clone_size: NA; d_call: NA; cdr3_aa: CASSQEWGGSGANVLTF